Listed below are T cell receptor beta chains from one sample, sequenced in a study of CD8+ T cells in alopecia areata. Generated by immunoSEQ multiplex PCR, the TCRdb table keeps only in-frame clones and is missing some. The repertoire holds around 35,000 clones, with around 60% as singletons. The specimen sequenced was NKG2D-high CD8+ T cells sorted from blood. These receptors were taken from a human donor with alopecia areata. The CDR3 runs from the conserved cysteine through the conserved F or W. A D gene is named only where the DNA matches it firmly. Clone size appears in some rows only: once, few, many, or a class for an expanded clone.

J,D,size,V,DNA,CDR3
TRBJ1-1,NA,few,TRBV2,TGTGCCAGGACAGGGAACACTGAAGCTTTCTTT,CARTGNTEAFF
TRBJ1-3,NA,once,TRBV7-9,TGTGCCAGCAGCTTAGGGGGGGTCGGCTCTGGAAACACCATATATTTT,CASSLGGVGSGNTIYF
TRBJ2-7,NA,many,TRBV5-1,TGCGCCAGCAGCTCCGAACAGGAGGGCTACGAGCAGTACTTC,CASSSEQEGYEQYF
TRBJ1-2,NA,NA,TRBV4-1,TGCGCCAGCAGCCAAGAAAGACAGAGGGTACATGGCTACACCTTC,CASSQERQRVHGYTF
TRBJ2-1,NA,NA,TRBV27,TGTGCCAGCAACTCCTTCCCTCCGGAGGGCTCCTACAATGGGCAGTTCTTC,CASNSFPPEGSYNGQFF
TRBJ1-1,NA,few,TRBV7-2,TGTGCCAGCAGCTCCCGCACTGAAGCTTTCTTT,CASSSRTEAFF
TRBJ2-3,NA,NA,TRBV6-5,TGTGCCAGCTCCGAGGGAGGTCCGCAGTATTTT,CASSEGGPQYF
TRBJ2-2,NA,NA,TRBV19,TGTGCCAGTAGTCCCACCGGGGAGCTGTTTTTT,CASSPTGELFF
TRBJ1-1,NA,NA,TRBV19,TGTGCCAGTAGTTACTGGGTGAACACTGAAGCTTTCTTT,CASSYWVNTEAFF
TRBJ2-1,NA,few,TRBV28,TGTGCCAGCACTTACAGGGTCGACAATGAGCAGTTCTTC,CASTYRVDNEQFF
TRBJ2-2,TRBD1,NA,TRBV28,TGTGCCAGCAGGGGTCACAGGGGGCCGCCACCGAACACCGGGGAGCTGTTTTTT,CASRGHRGPPPNTGELFF
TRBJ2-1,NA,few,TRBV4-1,TGCGCCAGCAGCCAAGACCGCGGGACGGGTAATGAGCAGTTCTTC,CASSQDRGTGNEQFF